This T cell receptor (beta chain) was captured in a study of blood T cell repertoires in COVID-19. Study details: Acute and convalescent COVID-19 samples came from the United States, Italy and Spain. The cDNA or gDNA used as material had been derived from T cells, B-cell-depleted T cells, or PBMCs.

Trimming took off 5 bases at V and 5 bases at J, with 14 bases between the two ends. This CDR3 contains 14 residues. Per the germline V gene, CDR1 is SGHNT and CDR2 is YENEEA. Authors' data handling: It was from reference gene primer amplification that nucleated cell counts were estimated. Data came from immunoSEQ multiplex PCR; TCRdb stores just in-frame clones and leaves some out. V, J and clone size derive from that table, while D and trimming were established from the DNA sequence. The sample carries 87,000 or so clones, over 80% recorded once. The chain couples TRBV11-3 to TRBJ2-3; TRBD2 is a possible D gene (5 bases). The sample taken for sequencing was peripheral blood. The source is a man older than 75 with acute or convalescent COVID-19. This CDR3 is CASSITPAGDTQYF. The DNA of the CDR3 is TGTGCCAGCAGCATAACCCCGGCGGGAGATACGCAGTATTTT. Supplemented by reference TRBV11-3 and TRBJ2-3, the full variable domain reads EAGVVQSPRYKIIEKKQPVAFWCNPISGHNTLYWYLQNLGQGPELLIRYENEEAVDDSQLPKDRFSAERLKGVDSTLKIQPAELGDSAVYLCASSITPAGDTQYFGPGTRLTVL.